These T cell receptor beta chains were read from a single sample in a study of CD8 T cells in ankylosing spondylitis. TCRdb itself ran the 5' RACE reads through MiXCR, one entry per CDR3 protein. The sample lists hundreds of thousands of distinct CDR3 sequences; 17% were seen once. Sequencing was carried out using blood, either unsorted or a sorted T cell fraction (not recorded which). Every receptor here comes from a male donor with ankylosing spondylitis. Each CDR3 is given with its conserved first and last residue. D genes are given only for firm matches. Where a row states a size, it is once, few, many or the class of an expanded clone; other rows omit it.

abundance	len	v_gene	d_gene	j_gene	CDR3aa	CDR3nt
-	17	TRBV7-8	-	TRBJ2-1	CASSLRPGASSYNEQFF	TGTGCCAGCAGCCTCCGTCCAGGGGCAAGCTCCTACAATGAGCAGTTCTTC
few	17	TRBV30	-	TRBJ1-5	CAWSVHQSRSLNQPQHF	TGTGCCTGGAGTGTACACCAGAGCAGGTCCCTTAATCAGCCCCAGCATTTT
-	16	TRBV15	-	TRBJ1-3	CATSKARVPKGNTIYF	TGTGCCACCAGCAAAGCCAGGGTTCCGAAAGGAAACACCATATATTTT
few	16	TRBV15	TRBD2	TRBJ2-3	CATTNILAGSTDTQYF	TGTGCCACTACCAACATCCTAGCGGGGAGCACAGATACGCAGTATTTT
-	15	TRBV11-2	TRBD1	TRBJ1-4	CASSPGGGQAEKLFF	TGTGCCAGCAGCCCCGGGGGGGGACAGGCTGAAAAACTGTTTTTT
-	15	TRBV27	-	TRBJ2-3	CASSSPGMGTDTQYF	TGTGCCAGCAGTTCTCCGGGGATGGGCACAGATACGCAGTATTTT
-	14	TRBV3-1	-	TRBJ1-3	CASSQGKPPNTIYF	TGTGCCAGCAGCCAGGGGAAACCGCCAAACACCATATATTTT
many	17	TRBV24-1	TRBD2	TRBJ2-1	CATSDPGTSGLYNEQFF	TGTGCCACCAGTGACCCCGGGACTAGCGGACTCTACAATGAGCAGTTCTTC
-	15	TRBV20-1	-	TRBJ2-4	CSARVSPETRNIQYF	TGCAGTGCTAGAGTTAGCCCTGAAACTAGAAACATTCAGTACTTC
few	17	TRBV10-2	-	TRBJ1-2	CASSDLWARGVDYGYTF	TGCGCCAGCAGTGATCTTTGGGCCAGGGGAGTGGACTATGGCTACACCTTC
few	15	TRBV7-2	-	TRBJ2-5	CASRPGRKNQETQYF	TGTGCCAGCAGGCCGGGACGGAAGAACCAAGAGACCCAGTACTTC
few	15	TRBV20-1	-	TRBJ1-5	CSARDAGAGDQPQHF	TGCAGTGCTAGAGATGCGGGGGCGGGTGATCAGCCCCAGCATTTT
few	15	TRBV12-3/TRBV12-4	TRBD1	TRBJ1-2	CASSSVGDRHYGYTF	TGTGCCAGCAGTTCGGTAGGGGACAGACACTATGGCTACACCTTC
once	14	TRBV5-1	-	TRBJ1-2	CASSLSDTNYGYTF	TGCGCCAGCAGCTTGTCAGATACTAACTATGGCTACACCTTC
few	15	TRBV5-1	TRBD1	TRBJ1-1	CASTTGQGLGTEAFF	TGCGCCAGCACCACGGGACAGGGCCTTGGCACTGAAGCTTTCTTT
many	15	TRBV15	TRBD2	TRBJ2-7	CATSRASGGAYEQYF	TGTGCCACCAGCAGAGCTAGCGGGGGAGCCTACGAGCAGTACTTC
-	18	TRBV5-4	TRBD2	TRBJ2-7	CASSLRQNGARGEYEQYF	TGTGCCAGCAGCCTGCGCCAAAACGGGGCCCGGGGGGAGTACGAGCAGTACTTC
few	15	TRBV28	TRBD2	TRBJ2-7	CASSTGAGGPYEQYF	TGTGCCAGCAGTACCGGAGCGGGAGGGCCTTACGAGCAGTACTTC
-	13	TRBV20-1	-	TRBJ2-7	CSAAPGQSYEQYF	TGCAGTGCCGCCCCGGGACAATCCTACGAGCAGTACTTC
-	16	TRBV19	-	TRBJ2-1	CASSLRQTSSYNEQFF	TGTGCCAGTAGTCTGCGTCAAACTAGCTCCTACAATGAGCAGTTCTTC
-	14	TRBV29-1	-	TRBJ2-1	CSVEIGGSYNEQFF	TGCAGCGTTGAAATCGGAGGGTCCTACAATGAGCAGTTCTTC
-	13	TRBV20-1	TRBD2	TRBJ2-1	CSTIAGKGNEQFF	TGCAGTACTATAGCGGGAAAGGGTAATGAGCAGTTCTTC
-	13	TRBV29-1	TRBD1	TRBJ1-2	CSAGDRVRYGYTF	TGCAGCGCAGGAGACAGGGTACGATATGGCTACACCTTC
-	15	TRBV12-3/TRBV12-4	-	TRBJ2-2	CASSLGLVWTGELFF	TGTGCCAGCAGTTTAGGTTTAGTATGGACCGGGGAGCTGTTTTTT
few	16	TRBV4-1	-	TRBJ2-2	CASSQGHSTNTGELFF	TGCGCCAGCAGCCAAGGGCATTCTACGAACACCGGGGAGCTGTTTTTT
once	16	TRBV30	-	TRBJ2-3	CAWSVWRAAGPDTQYF	TGTGCCTGGAGCGTTTGGCGGGCGGCGGGCCCAGATACGCAGTATTTT
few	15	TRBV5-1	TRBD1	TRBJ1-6	CASSHGTGDNSPLHF	TGCGCCAGCAGTCACGGGACAGGAGATAATTCACCCCTCCACTTT
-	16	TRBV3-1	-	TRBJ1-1	CASSQETAKPGTEAFF	TGTGCCAGCAGCCAAGAAACAGCGAAACCAGGCACTGAAGCTTTCTTT
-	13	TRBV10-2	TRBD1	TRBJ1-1	CASGTDRRTEAFF	TGCGCCAGCGGTACGGACAGGCGGACTGAAGCTTTCTTT
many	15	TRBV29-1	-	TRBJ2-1	CSVPPLSGFYNEQFF	TGCAGCGTCCCCCCCCTGAGCGGATTTTACAATGAGCAGTTCTTC
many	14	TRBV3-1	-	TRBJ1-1	CASSQGRVGTEAFF	TGTGCCAGCAGCCAAGGACGGGTGGGGACTGAAGCTTTCTTT
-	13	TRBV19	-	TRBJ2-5	CASSIKGAETQYF	TGTGCCAGTAGTATCAAAGGAGCGGAGACCCAGTACTTC
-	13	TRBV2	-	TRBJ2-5	CASKGRSQETQYF	TGTGCCAGCAAGGGCAGAAGCCAAGAGACCCAGTACTTC
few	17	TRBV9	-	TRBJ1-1	CASSVDPQGPADTEAFF	TGTGCCAGCAGCGTAGACCCCCAGGGCCCAGCCGACACTGAAGCTTTCTTT
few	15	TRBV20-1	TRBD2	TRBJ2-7	CSARFGLAGTYEQYF	TGCAGTGCTAGATTCGGTCTAGCGGGAACCTACGAGCAGTACTTC
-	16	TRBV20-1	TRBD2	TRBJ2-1	CCARPLAGGIRNEQFF	TGCTGTGCTAGACCTCTAGCGGGGGGGATTAGGAATGAGCAGTTCTTC
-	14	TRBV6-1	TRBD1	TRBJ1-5	CASRAGTEKGPQHF	TGTGCCAGCAGGGCCGGGACAGAAAAAGGGCCCCAGCATTTT
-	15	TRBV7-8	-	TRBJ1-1	CASSLVGALGTEAFF	TGTGCCAGCAGCTTAGTTGGGGCGCTGGGCACTGAAGCTTTCTTT
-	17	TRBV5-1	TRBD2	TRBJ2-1	CASSLAGGIIYGNEQFF	TGCGCCAGCAGCTTGGCGGGGGGGATTATTTATGGCAATGAGCAGTTCTTC
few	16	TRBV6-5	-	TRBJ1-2	CASSYSPGQFHYGYTF	TGTGCCAGCAGTTACTCTCCCGGACAGTTTCACTATGGCTACACCTTC
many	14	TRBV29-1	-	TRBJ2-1	CSVVRAEAYNEQFF	TGCAGCGTTGTGAGGGCAGAGGCCTACAATGAGCAGTTCTTC
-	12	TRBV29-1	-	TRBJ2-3	CSVDFSTDTQYF	TGCAGCGTTGATTTTAGCACAGATACGCAGTATTTT
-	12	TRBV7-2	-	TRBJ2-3	CASSSYIDTQYF	TGTGCCAGCAGCTCGTATATAGATACGCAGTATTTT
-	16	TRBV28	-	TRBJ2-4	CASSLVSTAAKNIQYF	TGTGCCAGCAGTTTAGTTTCGACGGCAGCCAAAAACATTCAGTACTTC
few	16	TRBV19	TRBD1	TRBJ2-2	CASSSSGQGLTGELFF	TGTGCCAGTAGCAGTTCGGGACAGGGACTAACCGGGGAGCTGTTTTTT
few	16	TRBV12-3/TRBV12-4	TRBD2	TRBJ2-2	CASSLEAGGPTGELFF	TGTGCCAGCAGTTTAGAAGCGGGAGGGCCAACCGGGGAGCTGTTTTTT
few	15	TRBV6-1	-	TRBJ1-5	CASSQQGGGNQPQHF	TGTGCCAGCAGCCAACAGGGTGGGGGTAATCAGCCCCAGCATTTT
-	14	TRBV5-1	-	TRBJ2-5	CASRDSLTQETQYF	TGCGCCAGCAGGGACAGTCTGACCCAAGAGACCCAGTACTTC
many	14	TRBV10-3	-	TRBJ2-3	CAIRAGRDSDTQYF	TGTGCCATCAGGGCGGGACGCGACTCAGATACGCAGTATTTT
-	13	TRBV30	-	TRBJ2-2	CAWTSILTGELFF	TGTGCCTGGACGTCTATCCTTACCGGGGAGCTGTTTTTT
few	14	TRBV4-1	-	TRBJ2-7	CASSQDSGSYEQYF	TGCGCCAGCAGCCAAGACTCGGGATCCTACGAGCAGTACTTC
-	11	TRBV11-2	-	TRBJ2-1	CATSLGQEQFF	TGTGCCACCAGCTTAGGTCAAGAGCAGTTCTTC
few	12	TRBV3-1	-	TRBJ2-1	CASGGIYNEQFF	TGTGCCAGCGGGGGGATCTACAATGAGCAGTTCTTC
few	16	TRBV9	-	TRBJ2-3	CASSVGASDSTDTQYF	TGTGCCAGCAGCGTAGGGGCTAGCGATAGCACAGATACGCAGTATTTT